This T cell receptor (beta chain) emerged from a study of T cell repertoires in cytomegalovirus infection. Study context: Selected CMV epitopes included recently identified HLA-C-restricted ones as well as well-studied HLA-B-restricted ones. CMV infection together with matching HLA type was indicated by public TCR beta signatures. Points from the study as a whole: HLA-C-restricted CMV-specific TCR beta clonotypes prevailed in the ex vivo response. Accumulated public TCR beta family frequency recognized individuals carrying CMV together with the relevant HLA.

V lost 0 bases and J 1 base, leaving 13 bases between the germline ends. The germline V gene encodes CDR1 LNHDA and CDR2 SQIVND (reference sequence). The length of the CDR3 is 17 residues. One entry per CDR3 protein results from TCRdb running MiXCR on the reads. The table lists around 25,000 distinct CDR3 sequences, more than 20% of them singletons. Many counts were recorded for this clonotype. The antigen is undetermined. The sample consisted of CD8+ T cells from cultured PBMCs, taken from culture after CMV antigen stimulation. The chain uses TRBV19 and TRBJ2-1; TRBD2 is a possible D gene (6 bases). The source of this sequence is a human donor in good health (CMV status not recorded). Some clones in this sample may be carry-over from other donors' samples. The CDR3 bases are TGTGCCAGTAGTATAGATTTTTCTAGCGCGTCCTACAATGAGCAGTTCTTC. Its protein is CASSIDFSSASYNEQFF.